This TCR beta chain was obtained from a study of identifying expanded T cells in peripheral blood (dated by TCRdb to 2018 to 2020). The study in broad terms: Technical replicates were generated by sequencing separate aliquots of the same genomic DNA pool, with four replicates compared pairwise.

Study-wide findings and limitations: Across all healthy-donor time intervals, the beta-binomial model significantly cut both the number of clones called differentially abundant and the false-positive rate. The binomial model flagged about 1.2 differentially abundant clones between technical replicates, compared with about 16 over about 2 weeks and 19 over roughly 4 weeks. In all healthy donors, the variance in clone template counts between samples taken 2 to 3 weeks apart rose significantly as total template count increased. The authors expected that biological variance in healthy repertoires might rise further over much longer intervals, such as months to years.

Regarding this clone: It has no known antigen specificity. No much larger clonotype is one base removed from it; base qualities were not supplied.

Looking up the germline V gene yields CDR1 MNHNS and CDR2 SASEGT. Ends trimmed: V by 4 bases, J by 8 bases; bases unmatched to a gene: 2. The CDR3 contains 14 residues, cysteine and phenylalanine counted. Only the CDR3 DNA stays, 42 bases, in frame from base 1. The immunoSEQ Assay, which uses bias-controlled multiplex PCR amplification of genomic DNA, was used to profile TCRbeta CDR3 regions. The paper's processing steps were these. To quantify the absolute abundance of each unique TCRbeta CDR3 region, the sequences were collapsed and filtered. Differential abundance was tested with two models: a binomial (Fisher-equivalent) model and a beta-binomial model that adds time-dependent variance fitted from healthy donors. Any clone with fewer than 5 combined templates was excluded, and a clone was called differentially abundant if its Benjamini-Hochberg FDR was below 0.01. In the beta-binomial model, variance was expressed as a function of the total template count across the two samples, in the form v = (b*log(k)+a)^2. Imported from immuneACCESS, the table was reduced by TCRdb to in-frame sequences with V and J called. These copies leave out some clones; in studies compared against another copy, an unresolved V gene accounts for under half, and the cause of the remainder is not known. The V and J calls and clone size were taken over from that table, and D and trimming were inferred from the DNA. The sample yields about 58,000 clones; more than 70% were counted once. The top ten constitute 3.6% of the sample.

No immune events such as infections were documented for the healthy donors during the collection period. Blood repertoires from healthy donors were used as a training cohort for calibrating time-dependent variance in a beta-binomial model of differential abundance of T-cell clones. There were roughly 10 healthy donors in the training cohort, of whom 3 were female and 7 were male. The donors were between roughly 25 and 64 years old, with an average age of around 42 years. Whole blood, obtained from a commercial supplier, was collected from each healthy donor at three time points spaced about 2 weeks apart. Genomic DNA was extracted from unsorted whole blood for immunosequencing.

Recombination connected TRBV6-1 to TRBJ1-6, with 10 central nucleotides matching TRBD1. The TCR was taken from a person between 18 and 75 years old in good health. The sample was blood. The CDR3 reads CASSGDRGYSPLHF. The DNA sequence is given as TGTGCCAGCAGTGGGGACAGGGGTTATTCACCCCTCCACTTT.